These 9 T cell receptor beta chains came from one sample sequenced in a study of T cells in localized non-small cell lung cancer (TCRdb year 2020). Library preparation employed the immunoSEQ multiplex PCR assay. TCRdb holds this immuneACCESS table with in-frame rearrangements only. Some clones are missing; in checked studies, unresolved V genes explain under half, and the rest has no known cause. Counted in this sample were over 5,000 clones; roughly 52% of them appeared once. The ten most abundant clones make up 3% to 4.5% of the sample. This sample comprised lymph node tissue, obtained before any cancer treatment. The receptors stem from a male donor at least 60 years old with stage I squamous cell lung carcinoma.

There are a few counts of this clone. The genes are TRBV4-1 and TRBJ2-1, with D perhaps given as TRBD1 or TRBD2 (6 bases each). The germline V gene has CDR1 MGHRA and CDR2 YSYEKL. The CDR3 sequence is 20 residues long. The V end lost 1 base, the J end lost 8 bases, and 30 bases lay between the germline ends. The CDR3 region has the DNA TGCGCCAGCAGCCAAGCAGGGACATACTACACGGGAGACGGGCTGGATGAGCAGTTCTTC. Translation gives CASSQAGTYYTGDGLDEQFF.

The table lists this clone with a count of one. The gene calls are TRBV11-3 and TRBJ1-5; D is possibly TRBD1 (5 bases). V dropped 3 bases and J dropped 3 bases, with 12 bases sitting between them. Germline CDR1 SGHNT, CDR2 YENEEA. CDR3 length: 15 amino acids. In DNA form, the CDR3 reads TGTGCCAGCAGCTTTGGCAGGGCTTCCAATCAGCCCCAGCATTTT. Encoded protein: CASSFGRASNQPQHF.

In this sample, this clone is medium-sized (0.01 to 0.1%). The rearrangement joins TRBV6-1 to TRBJ1-2; D call uncertain. V lost 1 base to trimming and J lost 6 bases, with 6 bases between them. The CDR3 runs to 12 residues. Germline CDR1 reads MNHNS; CDR2 reads SASEGT. The CDR3 bases are TGTGCCAGCAGTGAAGTTGCAGATGGCTACACCTTC. This gives the protein CASSEVADGYTF.

V is TRBV11-3 and J is TRBJ2-2; 13 positions agree with TRBD2. The CDR3 is made up of 15 amino acids. Germline V lookup: CDR1 SGHNT, CDR2 YENEEA. The V and J ends lost 5 bases and 6 bases, in that order; junction bases with no gene match: 3. The CDR3: CASSRGLAGAGELFF. Here the CDR3 DNA reads TGTGCCAGCAGCCGCGGACTAGCGGGAGCCGGGGAGCTGTTTTTT.

This clone was seen only a few times. The chain joins TRBV9 to TRBJ1-1; D uncertain. With 5 bases removed from V and 1 base from J, the gap between germline ends came to 12 bases. In germline, CDR1 is SGDLS, CDR2 YYNGEE. This CDR3 is 14 amino acids long. The CDR3 here is CASRLLHENTEAFF. For the CDR3, the DNA is TGTGCCAGCAGACTCTTACACGAGAACACTGAAGCTTTCTTT.

The CDR3 loop is CASSQLRARTSGRREEETQYF. The CDR3 nucleotides are TGTGCCAGCAGCCAACTGAGGGCCCGGACTAGCGGGAGAAGGGAGGAAGAGACCCAGTACTTC. The chain has TRBV14 and TRBJ2-5, with 13 bases lining up with TRBD2. This CDR3 has 21 residues. Germline V gene data show CDR1 as SGHDN and CDR2 as FVKESK. The V gene end was trimmed by 2 bases and the J gene end by 3 bases; junction bases not matched to a gene: 18.

The chain links TRBV28 to TRBJ1-4; D possibly corresponds to TRBD1 (6 bases). The CDR3 loop spans 14 amino acids. V was shortened by 5 bases and J by 4 bases, with 11 bases between the two germline ends. Germline lookup yields CDR1 MDHEN and CDR2 SYDVKM. CDR3 protein: CASSRPGHNEKLFF. In DNA, the CDR3 is TGTGCCAGCAGTAGACCGGGACATAATGAAAAACTGTTTTTT.

This clone appeared a few times. The rearrangement joins TRBV30 to TRBJ1-2; TRBD1 might be the D (5 bases). This CDR3 is 14 amino acids long. Per germline, CDR1 GTSNPN and CDR2 SVGIG (reference sequence). Deletions cut 1 base from V and 3 bases from J, with 12 bases between. In DNA, the CDR3 is TGTGCCTGGAGTGAGGGGACCGTCGACTATGGCTACACCTTC. Translation: CAWSEGTVDYGYTF.

The rearrangement joins TRBV18 to TRBJ2-2; D unclear. This CDR3 contains 16 residues. Germline values: CDR1 KGHSH, CDR2 LQKENI. Trimming removed 2 bases at V and 3 bases at J, with 13 bases between. In DNA form, the CDR3 reads TGTGCCAGCTCACCATTTCGCGTTGGGGACACCGGGGAGCTGTTTTTT. Protein: CASSPFRVGDTGELFF. The whole variable domain, filled in from reference TRBV18 and TRBJ2-2, reads NAGVMQNPRHLVRRRGQEARLRCSPMKGHSHVYWYRQLPEEGLKFMVYLQKENIIDESGMPKERFSAEFPKEGPSILRIQQVVRGDSAAYFCASSPFRVGDTGELFFGEGSRLTVL.